The 22 T cell receptor beta chains below all came from one sample that was sequenced in a study of blood T cell repertoires in COVID-19. Libraries were prepared by immunoSEQ multiplex PCR; TCRdb keeps only in-frame clonotypes and omits some of them. The sample consists of fewer than 250,000 clones, roughly nine tenths of them appearing once. Sequencing was done on a sample of peripheral blood. The receptors originated from a man aged 25-45 years with acute or convalescent COVID-19.

CDR3 protein: CASSFSGGEAFF. CDR3 nucleotides: TGTGCCAGCAGTTTTTCGGGAGGTGAAGCTTTCTTT. The gene calls are TRBV12-3 or TRBV12-4 and TRBJ1-1; D not resolved. The CDR3 is 12 amino acids. V gave up 3 bases and J gave up 7 bases, with 9 bases separating them.

The rearrangement uses TRBV19 and TRBJ1-5, with 8 bases fitting TRBD1. The CDR3 covers 15 residues. V shed 3 bases and J 7 bases; nucleotides not matched to a gene: 8. Germline loops: CDR1 LNHDA, CDR2 SQIVND (reference sequence). The CDR3 is CASSIKTTGVQPQHF. The CDR3 DNA is TGTGCCAGTAGTATCAAAACGACAGGGGTCCAGCCCCAGCATTTT.

The chain is built from TRBV7-8 and TRBJ1-1, with a tentative D call TRBD1 (6 bases). Trimming took 5 bases from V and 10 from J, leaving 26 bases between them. The CDR3 consists of 16 residues. Per the germline V gene, CDR1 is SGHVS and CDR2 is FQNEAQ. The CDR3 reads CASSLQGIKVADGAFF. CDR3 nucleotide sequence: TGTGCCAGCAGCCTGCAGGGGATTAAAGTCGCCGATGGAGCTTTCTTT.

The chain has TRBV7-9 and TRBJ2-6, with D perhaps TRBD2 (5 bases). Germline CDR1 is SEHNR and CDR2 is FQNEAQ (reference sequence). V was clipped by 7 bases and J by 0 bases, with 7 bases between them. This CDR3 spans 14 amino acids. The CDR3 here is CASNRDSGANVLTF. The CDR3 nucleotides read TGTGCCAGCAACCGGGACTCTGGGGCCAACGTCCTGACTTTC.

This clone was picked up many times. The chain recombines TRBV6-5 with TRBJ2-7; D is perhaps TRBD2 (5 bases). The CDR3 runs 14 residues. CDR1 is MNHEY, CDR2 SVGAGI, per germline. V dropped 7 bases and J dropped 1 base, with 14 bases sitting between them. The CDR3 is CASTPYQRSYEQYF. In DNA form, the CDR3 reads TGTGCCAGCACCCCTTACCAGCGGTCCTACGAGCAGTACTTC.

The genes are TRBV14 and TRBJ1-1; D uncertain. The CDR3 has 15 residues. Per the germline V gene, CDR1 is SGHDN and CDR2 is FVKESK. V lost 1 base to trimming and J lost 2 bases, with 11 bases between them. CDR3 region: CASSQGIILNTEAFF. CDR3 bases: TGTGCCAGCAGCCAAGGTATCATACTTAACACTGAAGCTTTCTTT.

CDR3 protein: CSVSSQETQYF. The DNA of the CDR3 is TGCAGCGTTTCATCCCAAGAGACCCAGTACTTC. The V and J genes are TRBV29-1 and TRBJ2-5, with D unclear. The germline CDR1 and CDR2 sequences are SQVTM and ANQGSEA. The V and J ends lost 5 bases and 1 base respectively, with 5 bases between them. The CDR3 runs 11 residues.

This chain links TRBV5-1 with TRBJ1-6; perhaps TRBD1 as D (5 bases). V was shortened by 3 bases and J by 3 bases, with 13 bases between the two germline ends. This CDR3 region has 16 residues. Per the germline V gene, CDR1 is SGHRS and CDR2 is YFSETQ. The CDR3, as DNA: TGCGCCAGCAGCTCTTCGACAGTGATCTATAATTCACCCCTCCACTTT. Its protein product is CASSSSTVIYNSPLHF.

This clone was seen a handful of times. This chain links TRBV5-1 with TRBJ1-2; the D is unclear. The ends were cut back, 7 bases at V and 4 bases at J, with 14 bases in the middle. This CDR3 comprises 13 residues. Germline V gives CDR1 SGHRS, CDR2 YFSETQ. CDR3 amino acids: CASEKQPTYGYTF. In nucleotides, the CDR3 is TGCGCCAGCGAAAAACAGCCAACCTATGGCTACACCTTC.

The chain couples TRBV5-1 to TRBJ1-1; D unresolved. V dropped 0 bases and J dropped 0 bases, with 9 bases sitting between them. Germline-derived CDR1 and CDR2 are SGHRS and YFSETQ. The CDR3 has 15 residues. CDR3: CASSLGGPMNTEAFF. The CDR3 nucleotides read TGCGCCAGCAGCTTGGGAGGCCCGATGAACACTGAAGCTTTCTTT.

The CDR3 spells CASSGKGQGDTEAFF. CDR3 sequence (DNA): TGTGCCAGCAGCGGCAAGGGACAGGGGGACACTGAAGCTTTCTTT. The rearrangement links TRBV7-9 to TRBJ1-1; 11 bases match TRBD1. Germline-derived CDR1 and CDR2 are SEHNR and FQNEAQ (reference sequence). The V gene end was trimmed by 5 bases and the J gene end by 3 bases; junction bases not matched to a gene: 5. The CDR3 has 15 amino acids.

This clone was detected only a few times. J is TRBJ1-1 and V is TRBV3-1 (or the pseudogene TRBV3-2); 7 bases align to TRBD1. CDR3 length: 14 residues. Germline V gene data show CDR1 as LGHDT and CDR2 as YNNKEL (reference sequence). V lost 4 bases to trimming and J lost 1 base; unmatched junction nucleotides: 3. The CDR3 DNA follows: TGTGCCAGCAGCCTGAGGACAGGGAACACTGAAGCTTTCTTT. This translates into CASSLRTGNTEAFF.

This chain joins TRBV7-2 and TRBJ2-2; possible D gene TRBD2, 6 bases. Germline V CDR1 and CDR2: SGHTA, FQGNSA. V lost 3 bases and J 1 base, leaving 12 bases between the germline ends. The CDR3 spans 16 residues. CDR3 nucleotide sequence: TGTGCCAGCAGCTTGGGGGGAAATCTGAACACCGGGGAGCTGTTTTTT. Protein sequence: CASSLGGNLNTGELFF.

The V gene is TRBV7-9, the J gene TRBJ1-3; 9 bases are shared with TRBD1. The CDR3 has 17 amino acids. J gave up 1 base and V 5 bases, and 9 bases lay outside the gene matches. Looked up from germline, CDR1 is SEHNR and CDR2 is FQNEAQ (reference sequence). The CDR3 reads CASSQGQGIRSGNTIYF. The CDR3 DNA follows: TGTGCCAGCAGCCAAGGACAGGGGATCAGATCTGGAAACACCATATATTTT.

The chain couples TRBV28 to TRBJ1-1; D gene unclear. The CDR3 is 15 residues long. Germline V CDR1 and CDR2: MDHEN, SYDVKM. V lost 1 base and J 1 base, leaving 10 bases between the germline ends. Here the CDR3 DNA reads TGTGCCAGCAGTTTATTTCCGGGATCGAACACTGAAGCTTTCTTT. Amino acid sequence: CASSLFPGSNTEAFF.

The chain links TRBV29-1 to TRBJ1-2; D is perhaps TRBD1 (5 bases). The CDR3 loop spans 13 amino acids. Germline loops: CDR1 SQVTM, CDR2 ANQGSEA. Trimming cost V 7 bases and J 5 bases, with 17 bases left between them. CDR3 amino acids: CSAGWGALYGYTF. In DNA form, the CDR3 reads TGCAGCGCCGGTTGGGGCGCTTTGTATGGCTACACCTTC.

The chain has TRBV6-5 and TRBJ1-2; the D gene is possibly TRBD1 (5 bases). Per germline, CDR1 MNHEY and CDR2 SVGAGI. Trimming cost V 7 bases and J 8 bases, with 20 bases left between them. CDR3 length equals 14 residues. DNA for the CDR3: TGTGCCAGCACCCCGGGGGGGTGGTCCGCGGGCTACACCTTC. Amino acids: CASTPGGWSAGYTF.

The chain carries TRBV4-1 and TRBJ1-3; 8 bases line up with TRBD1. The CDR3 has 16 residues. Germline V gene sequence: CDR1 MGHRA, CDR2 YSYEKL. J gave up 7 bases and V 2 bases, and 10 bases lay outside the gene matches. CDR3 nucleotide sequence: TGCGCCAGCAGCCAAATGGGACAGGCCTCGGGGAACACCATATATTTT. This translates into CASSQMGQASGNTIYF.

The chain recombines TRBV4-1 with TRBJ1-6; D is undetermined. Between the trimmed V and J ends, which lost 1 base and 9 bases, there was a span of 7 bases. Germline assignment: CDR1 MGHRA and CDR2 YSYEKL. CDR3 length: 13 amino acids. The DNA of the CDR3 is TGCGCCAGCAGCCAAGCCCGACTTTCACCCCTCCACTTT. Its protein product is CASSQARLSPLHF.

CDR3 sequence reads: CAAPLGYEQYF. Here the CDR3 DNA reads TGTGCCGCCCCCCTAGGCTACGAGCAGTACTTC. J is TRBJ2-7 and V is TRBV21-1; no check of the table's D call, TRBD2, against the DNA was made. TRBV21-1 is assigned pseudogene status. The CDR3 runs to 11 residues.

The rearrangement links TRBV7-8 to TRBJ1-5, with TRBD1 matching over 7 bases. V shed 2 bases, J shed 3 bases, and the junction held 4 bases outside the gene matches. This CDR3 comprises 15 residues. The germline gives CDR1 SGHVS, CDR2 FQNEAQ. The CDR3 sequence is CASSLLGQVNQPQHF. The DNA for the CDR3 is TGTGCCAGCAGCTTACTCGGACAGGTCAATCAGCCCCAGCATTTT.

The chain joins TRBV9 to TRBJ1-6, with 8 bases lining up with TRBD1. The V gene's germline CDR1 is SGDLS and CDR2 YYNGEE. V was pared by 3 bases and J by 1 base, with 3 bases of the junction left unmatched. This CDR3 spans 16 amino acids. The CDR3 reads CASSGRQGSYNSPLHF. DNA for the CDR3: TGTGCCAGCAGCGGCCGACAGGGGTCCTATAATTCACCCCTCCACTTT.